These 27 T cell receptor beta chains came from one sample sequenced in a study of OX40 agonist ivuxolimab in advanced cancers. Only in-frame clones appear in the TCRdb table, and some are missing; sequencing was by immunoSEQ multiplex PCR. The repertoire consists of 70,000 to 95,000 clones, with roughly 88% occurring once and the leading ten covering over 3%. This sample comprised CD4+ or CD8+ T cells sorted from blood, obtained in a trial of the OX40 agonist ivuxolimab. These receptors came from an adult with an advanced solid tumor such as melanoma, head and neck, liver or kidney cancer.

As DNA, the CDR3 is TGTGCCAGCAGCTCGACAGAGAACAGGGAAAAACTGTTTTTT. It encodes CASSSTENREKLFF. The chain recombines TRBV7-9 with TRBJ1-4, with D maybe TRBD1 (5 bases). CDR3 length: 14 amino acids. With 4 bases removed from V and 8 bases from J, the gap between germline ends came to 14 bases. Germline CDR1 SEHNR, CDR2 FQNEAQ (reference sequence).

This clone was seen a handful of times. J is TRBJ2-1 and V is TRBV11-2, with unresolved D. Per the germline V gene, CDR1 is SGHAT and CDR2 is FQNNGV. V was shortened by 1 base and J by 0 bases, with 7 bases between the two germline ends. The CDR3 is 15 residues long. For the CDR3, the DNA is TGTGCCAGCAGCTTAGGCGTCCTCTCCTACAATGAGCAGTTCTTC. It specifies CASSLGVLSYNEQFF.

The chain is built from TRBV5-5 and TRBJ1-1; D is undetermined. This CDR3 is 12 amino acids long. Per the germline V gene, CDR1 is SGHKS and CDR2 is YYEKEE (reference sequence). The V and J ends lost 1 base and 5 bases respectively, with 6 bases between them. CDR3: CASSLRETEAFF. The CDR3 nucleotides read TGTGCCAGCAGCTTGAGGGAGACTGAAGCTTTCTTT.

The chain employs TRBV4-3 and TRBJ1-2; D might be TRBD1 (6 bases). V lost 0 bases and J 4 bases, leaving 15 bases between the germline ends. From germline, CDR1 is LGHNA and CDR2 YSLEER. The CDR3 covers 16 residues. CDR3 DNA: TGCGCCAGCAGCCAAGATCCGGGGGGGCGAGGCTATGGCTACACCTTC. Protein sequence: CASSQDPGGRGYGYTF.

J is TRBJ2-3 and V is TRBV15; the D is unclear. CDR3 size: 14 residues. Looked up from germline, CDR1 is LNHNV and CDR2 is YYDKDF (reference sequence). Trimming removed 0 bases from V and 2 bases from J, with 6 bases in between. DNA of the CDR3: TGTGCCACCAGCAGAGATTATAACACAGATACGCAGTATTTT. This codes for CATSRDYNTDTQYF. Supplemented by reference TRBV15 and TRBJ2-3, the full variable domain reads DAMVIQNPRYQVTQFGKPVTLSCSQTLNHNVMYWYQQKSSQAPKLLFHYYDKDFNNEADTPDNFQSRRPNTSFCFLDIRSPGLGDTAMYLCATSRDYNTDTQYFGPGTRLTVL.

The chain links TRBV27 to TRBJ2-1, with 11 bases aligning to TRBD1. CDR3 size: 15 residues. V was pared by 2 bases and J by 7 bases, with 4 bases of the junction left unmatched. Germline lookup yields CDR1 MNHEY and CDR2 SMNVEV (reference sequence). The CDR3 is CASSLGTGGLNEQFF. In nucleotides, the CDR3 is TGTGCCAGCAGTTTAGGGACAGGGGGTTTGAATGAGCAGTTCTTC.

The V call is TRBV9, the J call TRBJ2-7; TRBD2 matches at 13 bases. The CDR3 totals 18 residues. Germline-derived CDR1 and CDR2 are SGDLS and YYNGEE. V trimming: 3 bases; J trimming: 3 bases; junction bases outside the gene matches: 12. This chain's CDR3 is CASSAEIRTSGRDYEQYF. CDR3 in DNA: TGTGCCAGCAGCGCCGAAATCCGGACTAGCGGGAGAGACTACGAGCAGTACTTC.

The rearrangement links TRBV7-6 to TRBJ2-3; D perhaps matches TRBD2 (6 bases). The V gene lost 1 base and the J gene lost 4 bases, with 6 bases spanning the gap. Germline CDR1 and CDR2: SGHVS and FNYEAQ. The CDR3 has 13 residues. The CDR3 nucleotides read TGTGCCAGCAGCTTAGGGGGGGCAGATACGCAGTATTTT. It codes for CASSLGGADTQYF.

The chain couples TRBV9 to TRBJ1-1, with D unclear. The germline gives CDR1 SGDLS, CDR2 YYNGEE. This CDR3 contains 14 residues. The germline V and J ends were trimmed by 0 bases and 6 bases, with 12 bases remaining between them. The CDR3 DNA reads as TGTGCCAGCAGCGTAGTCATAGACTACGCTGAAGCTTTCTTT. Translated: CASSVVIDYAEAFF.

J is TRBJ1-2 and V is TRBV11-2; unclear D gene. The CDR3 is 14 residues long. Trimming pared 5 bases from V and 8 bases from J, leaving 18 bases between. Germline CDR1 and CDR2: SGHAT and FQNNGV. CDR3 amino acids: CASSQPGRPFGYTF. The CDR3 bases are TGTGCCAGCAGCCAACCGGGAAGGCCTTTCGGCTACACCTTC.

This clone was seen a handful of times. The gene calls are TRBV7-3 and TRBJ1-2; D may be TRBD1 (5 bases). The germline CDR1 and CDR2 sequences are SGHTA and FQGTGA. Trimming cost V 1 base and J 6 bases, with 12 bases left between them. CDR3 length equals 14 residues. CDR3 DNA sequence: TGTGCCAGCAGCTTAAATGGCAGGGCTGATGGCTACACCTTC. Protein: CASSLNGRADGYTF. The variable domain in full, with the rest retrieved from reference TRBV7-3 and TRBJ1-2, is GAGVSQTPSNKVTEKGKYVELRCDPISGHTALYWYRQSLGQGPEFLIYFQGTGAADDSGLPNDRFFAVRPEGSVSTLKIQRTERGDSAVYLCASSLNGRADGYTFGSGTRLTVV.

The J gene is TRBJ1-6, the V gene TRBV30; no definite D call. Germline V gives CDR1 GTSNPN, CDR2 SVGIG (reference sequence). The CDR3 has 14 residues. Trimming left V 1 base short and J 5 bases short, with 9 bases between. CDR3 sequence reads: CAWSGGQDNSPLHF. The CDR3 DNA reads TGTGCCTGGAGTGGAGGGCAGGATAATTCACCCCTCCACTTT.

The rearrangement links TRBV2 to TRBJ1-1, with unresolved D. The ends were cut back, 8 bases at V and 4 bases at J, with 17 bases in the middle. CDR1 and CDR2 (germline): SNHLY, FYNNEI. The CDR3 sequence is 14 residues long. The CDR3 DNA reads as TGTGCCAGCCTCATATGGGGAGAGGGCACTGAAGCTTTCTTT. Protein product: CASLIWGEGTEAFF.

This chain connects TRBV28 to TRBJ2-3, with 12 bases that match TRBD2. The CDR3 length is 15 residues. Germline CDR1 reads MDHEN; CDR2 reads SYDVKM. V gave up 8 bases and J gave up 4 bases; unmatched junction bases: 7. In DNA, the CDR3 is TGTGCCAGCGGCACGCGACTAGCGGGAGCAGATACGCAGTATTTT. Residues: CASGTRLAGADTQYF.

This chain links TRBV7-2 with TRBJ2-1; TRBD2 might be the D (5 bases). CDR1 SGHTA and CDR2 FQGNSA come from the germline V gene. V lost 3 bases and J 15 bases, leaving 18 bases between the germline ends. The CDR3 loop spans 13 amino acids. CDR3 sequence (DNA): TGTGCCAGCAGCTTGGACTCCAGTTCTAACGGGTTCTTC. It codes for CASSLDSSSNGFF.

The chain is built from TRBV30 and TRBJ2-1; D might be TRBD1 (5 bases). Germline loops: CDR1 GTSNPN, CDR2 SVGIG (reference sequence). The CDR3 extends over 15 amino acids. V gave up 3 bases and J gave up 3 bases, with 15 bases separating them. CDR3 residues: CAWRWSLGDYNEQFF. CDR3 sequence (DNA): TGTGCCTGGAGATGGTCGTTAGGGGACTACAATGAGCAGTTCTTC. The entire variable domain, with the rest obtained from reference TRBV30 and TRBJ2-1, is as follows: SQTIHQWPATLVQPVGSPLSLECTVEGTSNPNLYWYRQAAGRGLQLLFYSVGIGQISSEVPQNLSASRPQDRQFILSSKKLLLSDSGFYLCAWRWSLGDYNEQFFGPGTRLTVL.

The chain joins TRBV7-2 to TRBJ1-2; D perhaps matches TRBD1 (5 bases). The germline gives CDR1 SGHTA, CDR2 FQGNSA. This CDR3 has 14 amino acids. With 6 bases removed from V and 1 base from J, the gap between germline ends came to 12 bases. The CDR3 here is CASSLNGGNYGYTF. CDR3 DNA sequence: TGTGCCAGCAGTTTAAACGGGGGTAACTATGGCTACACCTTC.

The chain is built from TRBV9 and TRBJ2-7; TRBD2 might be the D (7 bases). The CDR3 has 16 amino acids. V lost 3 bases and J 4 bases, leaving 20 bases between the germline ends. Looked up from germline, CDR1 is SGDLS and CDR2 is YYNGEE. In DNA form, the CDR3 reads TGTGCCAGCAGCGAGACAGGCTTAGGACTAGATTACGAGCAGTACTTC. Translated, it gives CASSETGLGLDYEQYF.

V is TRBV28 and J is TRBJ2-5, with a weak D call TRBD1 (6 bases). Between the trimmed V and J ends, which lost 8 bases and 3 bases, there was a span of 16 bases. The germline gives CDR1 MDHEN, CDR2 SYDVKM. The CDR3 has 14 residues. The CDR3, as DNA: TGTGCCAGCTTGGGCCGGGACACCAAAGAGACCCAGTACTTC. Translated, it gives CASLGRDTKETQYF.

The rearrangement joins TRBV11-2 to TRBJ2-7; the match to TRBD2 covers 10 bases. The CDR3 totals 15 residues. V was pared by 4 bases and J by 7 bases, with 10 bases of the junction left unmatched. Germline V CDR1 and CDR2: SGHAT, FQNNGV. CDR3 bases: TGTGCCAGCAGCTCCCTAGCGGGGGCTGTTCGGGAGCAGTACTTC. Protein product: CASSSLAGAVREQYF.

The V call is TRBV2, the J call TRBJ1-5; D might be TRBD1 (5 bases). V lost 5 bases and J 3 bases, leaving 14 bases between the germline ends. The CDR3 length is 15 residues. Germline values: CDR1 SNHLY, CDR2 FYNNEI. The CDR3 sequence is CASSRGLRDNQPQHF. The DNA for the CDR3 is TGTGCCAGCAGTCGGGGCCTTCGTGACAATCAGCCCCAGCATTTT.

The genes are TRBV28 and TRBJ2-7; tentatively, D is TRBD1 or TRBD2 (6 bases each). This CDR3 contains 15 residues. The V gene's germline CDR1 is MDHEN and CDR2 SYDVKM. V shed 2 bases and J shed 4 bases, with 15 bases lying between them. The CDR3 protein is CASSLGGGGLYEQYF. In DNA, the CDR3 is TGTGCCAGCAGTTTAGGGGGCGGCGGACTATACGAGCAGTACTTC.

The V gene is TRBV5-1, the J gene TRBJ2-3, with a possible D match to TRBD1 (6 bases). CDR1 is SGHRS and CDR2 is YFSETQ in the germline V gene. The CDR3 runs to 17 residues. V was clipped by 0 bases and J by 1 base, with 15 bases between them. In DNA, the CDR3 is TGCGCCAGCAGCTTGGGTCATGGGGGCGCCGGCACAGATACGCAGTATTTT. Amino acids: CASSLGHGGAGTDTQYF.

The table lists this clone with a count of one. V gene TRBV27 combines with J gene TRBJ1-5, with TRBD1 matching over 7 bases. Germline CDR1 reads MNHEY; CDR2 reads SMNVEV (reference sequence). The CDR3 consists of 17 residues. The junction had 11 bases not matched to a gene; V was cut back by 4 bases and J by 2 bases. The CDR3 DNA reads TGTGCCAGCAGTTCGTATCTAGGGGGCAGGGGCAATCAGCCCCAGCATTTT. The encoded protein is CASSSYLGGRGNQPQHF.

This chain uses TRBV6-5 with TRBJ2-7; D not certain. This CDR3 has 14 amino acids. Germline CDR1 reads MNHEY; CDR2 reads SVGAGI. V was shortened by 6 bases and J by 0 bases, with 12 bases between the two germline ends. This chain's CDR3 is CASRTTVSSYEQYF. The CDR3 nucleotides read TGTGCCAGCAGAACCACCGTGAGCTCCTACGAGCAGTACTTC.

This chain uses TRBV2 with TRBJ2-7; tentatively, D is TRBD1 (7 bases). The germline CDR1 and CDR2 sequences are SNHLY and FYNNEI. V was pared by 10 bases and J by 3 bases, with 19 bases between. CDR3 length: 14 residues. The CDR3 nucleotides read TGTGCCACCCCCTCAGGGCGGGACAGCTACGAGCAGTACTTC. Amino acids: CATPSGRDSYEQYF.

The genes are TRBV18 and TRBJ2-2; weak D call: TRBD1 (5 bases). V lost 3 bases, J lost 1 base, and 12 bases lay in between. CDR1 KGHSH and CDR2 LQKENI come from the germline V gene. There are 16 residues in the CDR3. CDR3 residues: CASSPHPQGNTGELFF. In DNA form, the CDR3 reads TGTGCCAGCTCACCTCATCCTCAGGGGAACACCGGGGAGCTGTTTTTT.